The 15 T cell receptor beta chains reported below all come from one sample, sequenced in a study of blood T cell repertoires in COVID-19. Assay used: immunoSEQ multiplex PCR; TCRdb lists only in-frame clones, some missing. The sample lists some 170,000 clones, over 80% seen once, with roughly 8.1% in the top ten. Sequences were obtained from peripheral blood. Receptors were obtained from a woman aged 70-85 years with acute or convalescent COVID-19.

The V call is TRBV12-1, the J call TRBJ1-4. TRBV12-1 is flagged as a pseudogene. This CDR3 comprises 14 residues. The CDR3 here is CASSFNPREGKLFF. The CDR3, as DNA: TGTGCCAGCAGCTTTAACCCGCGGGAAGGAAAACTGTTTTTT.

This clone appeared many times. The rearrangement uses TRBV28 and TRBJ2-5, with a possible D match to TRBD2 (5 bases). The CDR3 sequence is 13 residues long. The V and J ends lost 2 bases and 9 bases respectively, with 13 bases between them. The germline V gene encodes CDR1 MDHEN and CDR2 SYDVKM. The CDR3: CASSLLRPGAQYF. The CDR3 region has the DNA TGTGCCAGCAGTTTACTGCGGCCCGGGGCCCAGTACTTC.

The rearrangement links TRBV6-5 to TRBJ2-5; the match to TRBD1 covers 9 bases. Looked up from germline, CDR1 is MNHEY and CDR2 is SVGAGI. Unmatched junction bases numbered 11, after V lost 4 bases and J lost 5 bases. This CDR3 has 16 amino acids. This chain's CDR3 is CASSSRDRAREETQYF. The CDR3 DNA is TGTGCCAGCAGTTCCCGGGACAGGGCCAGAGAGGAGACCCAGTACTTC.

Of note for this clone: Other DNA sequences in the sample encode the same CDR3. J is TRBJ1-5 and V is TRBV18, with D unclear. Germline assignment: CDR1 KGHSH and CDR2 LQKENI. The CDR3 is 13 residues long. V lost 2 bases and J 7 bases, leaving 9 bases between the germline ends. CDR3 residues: CASSPGGDQPQHF. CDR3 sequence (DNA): TGTGCCAGCTCACCAGGCGGAGACCAGCCCCAGCATTTT.

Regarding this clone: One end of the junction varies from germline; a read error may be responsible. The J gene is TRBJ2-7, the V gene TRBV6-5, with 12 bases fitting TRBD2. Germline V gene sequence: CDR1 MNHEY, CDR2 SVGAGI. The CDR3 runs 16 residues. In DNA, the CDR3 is TGTGCCAGCAGTCACTCTGCTAGCGGGAGGGCCGAAGAGCAGTACTTC. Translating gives CASSHSASGRAEEQYF.

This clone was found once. As DNA, the CDR3 is TGTGCCAGCAGCCCGGGACTAGCGGAGTACAATGAGCAGTTCTTC. It is translated as CASSPGLAEYNEQFF. The chain uses TRBV7-9 and TRBJ2-1; the match to TRBD2 covers 11 bases. J gave up 4 bases and V 5 bases, and 4 bases lay outside the gene matches. CDR1 is SEHNR and CDR2 is FQNEAQ in the germline V gene (reference sequence). This CDR3 region has 15 residues. The full variable domain, rest sourced from reference TRBV7-9 and TRBJ2-1, is DTGVSQNPRHKITKRGQNVTFRCDPISEHNRLYWYRQTLGQGPEFLTYFQNEAQLEKSRLLSDRFSAERPKGSFSTLEIQRTEQGDSAMYLCASSPGLAEYNEQFFGPGTRLTVL.

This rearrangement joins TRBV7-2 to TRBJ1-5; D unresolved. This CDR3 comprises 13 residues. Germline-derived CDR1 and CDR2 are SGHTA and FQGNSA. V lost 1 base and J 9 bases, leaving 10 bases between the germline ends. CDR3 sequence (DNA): TGTGCCAGCAGCTTAGAAGTTGGGAGGCCCCAGCATTTT. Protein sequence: CASSLEVGRPQHF.

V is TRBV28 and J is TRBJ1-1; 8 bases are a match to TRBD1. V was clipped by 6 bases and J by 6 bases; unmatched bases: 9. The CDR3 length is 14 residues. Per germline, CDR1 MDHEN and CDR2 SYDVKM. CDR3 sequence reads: CASRSTGGEAEAFF. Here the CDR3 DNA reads TGTGCCAGCAGATCCACAGGGGGGGAGGCTGAAGCTTTCTTT.

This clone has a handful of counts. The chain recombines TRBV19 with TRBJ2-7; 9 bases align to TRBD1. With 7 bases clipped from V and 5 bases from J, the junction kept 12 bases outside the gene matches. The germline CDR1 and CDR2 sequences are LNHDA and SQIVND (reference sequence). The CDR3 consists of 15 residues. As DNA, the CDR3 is TGTGCCAGTAAGAGGGGGACGGGACAGGGCCACGAGCAGTACTTC. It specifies CASKRGTGQGHEQYF.

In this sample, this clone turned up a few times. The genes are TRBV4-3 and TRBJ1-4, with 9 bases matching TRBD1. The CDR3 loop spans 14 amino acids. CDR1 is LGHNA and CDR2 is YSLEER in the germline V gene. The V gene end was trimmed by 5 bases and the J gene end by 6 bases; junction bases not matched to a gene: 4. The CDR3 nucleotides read TGCGCCAGCAGCTCAGACAGGGGGTATGAAAAACTGTTTTTT. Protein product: CASSSDRGYEKLFF.

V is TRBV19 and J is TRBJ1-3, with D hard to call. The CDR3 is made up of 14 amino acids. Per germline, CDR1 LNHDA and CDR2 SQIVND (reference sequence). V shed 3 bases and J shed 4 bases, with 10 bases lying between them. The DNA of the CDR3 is TGTGCCAGTAGTATCGGGTACACCGGAAACACCATATATTTT. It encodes CASSIGYTGNTIYF.

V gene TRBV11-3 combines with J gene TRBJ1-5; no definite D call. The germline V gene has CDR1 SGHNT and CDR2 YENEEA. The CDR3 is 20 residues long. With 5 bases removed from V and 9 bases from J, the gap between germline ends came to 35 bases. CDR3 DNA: TGTGCCAGCAGCAAACTCCGCCTAGGTAAAACTTATTTTTTAATCTGGCCCCAGCATTTT. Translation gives CASSKLRLGKTYFLIWPQHF.

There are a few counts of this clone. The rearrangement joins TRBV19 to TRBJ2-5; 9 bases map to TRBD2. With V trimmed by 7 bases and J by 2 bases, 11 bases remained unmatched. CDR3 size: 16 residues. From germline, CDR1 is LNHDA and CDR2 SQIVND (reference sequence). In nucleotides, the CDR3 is TGTGCCAGTAATGCGGCGGGGGGGCGAGGGCAAGAGACCCAGTACTTC. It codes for CASNAAGGRGQETQYF.

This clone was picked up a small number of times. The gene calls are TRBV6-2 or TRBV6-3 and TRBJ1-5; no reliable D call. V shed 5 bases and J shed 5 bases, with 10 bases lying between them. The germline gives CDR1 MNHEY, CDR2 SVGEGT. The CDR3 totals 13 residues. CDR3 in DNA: TGTGCCAGCAGTGATAGACGGGATCAGCCCCAGCATTTT. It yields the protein CASSDRRDQPQHF.

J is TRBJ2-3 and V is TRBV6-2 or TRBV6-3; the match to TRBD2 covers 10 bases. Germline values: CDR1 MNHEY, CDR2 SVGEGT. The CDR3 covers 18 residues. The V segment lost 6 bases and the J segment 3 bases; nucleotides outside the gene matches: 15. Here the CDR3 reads CASRYLAGVRHDTDTQYF. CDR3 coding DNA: TGTGCCAGCAGGTACCTAGCGGGAGTTAGGCATGATACAGATACGCAGTATTTT.